Below are 26 T cell receptor beta chains sequenced from a single sample in a study of early T cells in non-severe SARS-CoV-2 infection. TCRdb redid the calling of the 5' RACE reads with MiXCR, one entry per CDR3 protein. Of over 95,000 distinct CDR3 sequences listed, approximately 15% were seen once; the top ten hold over 1%. The sample consisted of whole blood. The receptors shown here come from an adult who was a healthcare worker with PCR-confirmed SARS-CoV-2 infection or an uninfected control (not recorded which).

The V gene is TRBV6-2 or TRBV6-3, the J gene TRBJ2-3; 8 nucleotides agree with TRBD2. V lost 7 bases to trimming and J lost 4 bases; unmatched junction nucleotides: 4. The CDR3 is made up of 13 amino acids. CDR1 is MNHEY, CDR2 SVGEGT, per germline. The CDR3 sequence: CASKAGVADTQYF. The CDR3 region has the DNA TGTGCCAGCAAAGCGGGAGTAGCAGATACGCAGTATTTT.

V usage is TRBV12-3 or TRBV12-4 and J usage is TRBJ2-1, with 10 bases that match TRBD2. This CDR3 comprises 16 residues. With V trimmed by 7 bases and J by 8 bases, 14 bases remained unmatched. This CDR3 reads CASTAGRLAGVYEQFF. For the CDR3, the DNA is TGTGCCAGCACAGCCGGGAGGCTAGCGGGAGTGTATGAGCAGTTCTTC.

This clonotype occurred many times. The chain is built from TRBV13 and TRBJ1-5; a weak D match, TRBD1 (5 bases). The CDR3 has 13 amino acids. Between the trimmed V and J ends, which lost 5 bases and 0 bases, there was a span of 5 bases. Germline CDR1 is PRHDT and CDR2 is FYEKMQ (reference sequence). The CDR3 sequence is CASSRGSNQPQHF. The CDR3 nucleotides are TGTGCCAGCAGCAGGGGTAGCAATCAGCCCCAGCATTTT.

The table lists this clonotype with a few counts. V gene TRBV7-2 combines with J gene TRBJ2-7, with 13 positions matching TRBD2. The CDR3 totals 16 residues. Trimming removed 5 bases from V and 6 bases from J; junction bases left unmatched: 10. Germline V gene sequence: CDR1 SGHTA, CDR2 FQGNSA. CDR3 DNA sequence: TGTGCCAGCAGCAACCTCCGGACTAGCGGGAGCACCGAGCAGTACTTC. This sequence encodes CASSNLRTSGSTEQYF.

The table lists this clonotype with many counts. This chain uses TRBV28 with TRBJ2-5, with a weak D call TRBD1 (6 bases). Germline V gene lookup returns CDR1 MDHEN and CDR2 SYDVKM. CDR3 length equals 14 residues. The V end lost 6 bases, the J end lost 1 base, and 12 bases lay between the germline ends. CDR3 sequence: CASRGASSQETQYF. CDR3 in DNA: TGTGCCAGCAGGGGGGCTAGCAGCCAAGAGACCCAGTACTTC.

V is TRBV20-1 and J is TRBJ1-6; TRBD1 is a possible D gene (5 bases). The CDR3 has 15 residues. Germline assignment: CDR1 DFQATT and CDR2 SNEGSKA (reference sequence). Trimming took 5 bases from V and 8 from J, leaving 19 bases between them. CDR3 nucleotide sequence: TGCAGTGCTTCCCACCGGGACGGTGGGGATTCACCCCTCCACTTT. As protein: CSASHRDGGDSPLHF.

This sequence joins TRBV27 and TRBJ2-1; 7 bases are a match to TRBD2. V gave up 3 bases and J gave up 2 bases; unmatched junction bases: 1. Germline CDR1 reads MNHEY; CDR2 reads SMNVEV (reference sequence). CDR3 length equals 14 residues. CDR3 sequence reads: CASSFREAYNEQFF. The DNA of the CDR3 is TGTGCCAGCAGTTTCCGGGAGGCCTACAATGAGCAGTTCTTC.

The chain recombines TRBV29-1 with TRBJ2-1; 14 nucleotides agree with TRBD2. With V trimmed by 5 bases and J by 8 bases, 2 bases remained unmatched. Germline V lookup: CDR1 SQVTM, CDR2 ANQGSEA. This CDR3 region has 13 residues. The CDR3 reads CSVPGLAGDEQFF. CDR3 nucleotides: TGCAGCGTTCCGGGACTAGCGGGAGATGAGCAGTTCTTC.

This clonotype appeared many times. Here the CDR3 DNA reads TGCAGTGCTAACCCGGGGGCGGGTAGCAATCAGCCCCAGCATTTT. This codes for CSANPGAGSNQPQHF. The gene calls are TRBV20-1 and TRBJ1-5, with D maybe TRBD1 (6 bases). Germline CDR1 and CDR2: DFQATT and SNEGSKA (reference sequence). The CDR3 length is 15 residues. With 4 bases removed from V and 0 bases from J, the gap between germline ends came to 13 bases.

V usage is TRBV15 and J usage is TRBJ1-3; D is unclear. The CDR3 has 15 amino acids. Germline V CDR1 and CDR2: LNHNV, YYDKDF (reference sequence). V was clipped by 0 bases and J by 6 bases, with 12 bases between them. CDR3 sequence reads: CATSRDPGDENTIYF. For the CDR3, the DNA is TGTGCCACCAGCAGAGATCCAGGAGATGAAAACACCATATATTTT.

The chain combines TRBV5-4 with TRBJ1-3; D perhaps matches TRBD1 (6 bases). This CDR3 comprises 16 residues. V dropped 3 bases and J dropped 0 bases, with 13 bases sitting between them. The germline gives CDR1 SGHNT, CDR2 YYREEE (reference sequence). CDR3 bases: TGTGCCAGCAGCTCTTTCGACAGGAGCTCTGGAAACACCATATATTTT. Amino acid sequence: CASSSFDRSSGNTIYF.

V is TRBV10-3 and J is TRBJ2-7, with D unclear. The CDR3 has 11 residues. V lost 2 bases and J lost 7, with 6 bases in between. CDR1 and CDR2 from the germline V gene are ENHRY and SYGVKD. CDR3 sequence reads: CAISENSEQYF. The CDR3 nucleotides read TGTGCCATCAGTGAGAATAGTGAGCAGTACTTC.

Notes on this clonotype: At one of its ends the junction is not consistent with the germline gene, which may arise from a read error. The J gene is TRBJ2-3, the V gene TRBV7-7; no reliable D call. The CDR3 is 16 amino acids. Germline assignment: CDR1 SSHAT and CDR2 FNYEAQ (reference sequence). CDR3 region: CASSLAFGLGTDTQYF. In DNA form, the CDR3 reads TGTGCTAGCAGCTTAGCTTTTGGTCTAGGCACAGATACGCAGTATTTT.

The CDR3 here is CSGSGRSFNEQFF. The CDR3 DNA is TGCAGCGGAAGCGGGAGGTCGTTCAATGAGCAGTTCTTC. This chain uses TRBV29-1 with TRBJ2-1; 9 bases are shared with TRBD2. This CDR3 contains 13 residues. V shed 7 bases and J 6 bases; nucleotides not matched to a gene: 7. Germline V gene data show CDR1 as SQVTM and CDR2 as ANQGSEA.

The CDR3 sequence is CASSLSGLRVREQYF. For the CDR3, the DNA is TGTGCCAGCAGCTTGTCGGGACTCAGGGTACGCGAGCAGTACTTC. The chain employs TRBV5-4 and TRBJ2-7, with a tentative D call TRBD2 (6 bases). The germline CDR1 and CDR2 sequences are SGHNT and YYREEE (reference sequence). The CDR3 runs 15 residues. Trimming took off 1 base at V and 6 bases at J, with 17 bases between the two ends.

This clonotype has just a few counts. The CDR3 sequence is CASSSWTGVAGELFF. In DNA, the CDR3 is TGTGCCAGCAGCTCTTGGACAGGGGTCGCCGGGGAGCTGTTTTTT. V usage is TRBV7-9 and J usage is TRBJ2-2, with TRBD1 identical over 9 bases. The germline gives CDR1 SEHNR, CDR2 FQNEAQ (reference sequence). V lost 4 bases to trimming and J lost 6 bases; unmatched junction nucleotides: 6. The CDR3 is 15 amino acids.

V is TRBV12-3 or TRBV12-4 and J is TRBJ2-1, with 10 bases aligning to TRBD2. The CDR3 has 16 amino acids. The J segment lost 9 bases and the V segment lost 2 bases, leaving 10 bases of the junction unmatched. The CDR3 is CASSLRASGSSTEQFF. CDR3 sequence (DNA): TGTGCCAGCAGTTTAAGGGCTAGCGGGAGCAGTACTGAGCAGTTCTTC.

The sample holds one count of this clonotype. The J gene is TRBJ2-7, the V gene TRBV28; a weak D match, TRBD2 (5 bases). The CDR3 covers 14 residues. Trimming left V 4 bases short and J 7 bases short, with 17 bases between. CDR1 is MDHEN, CDR2 SYDVKM, per germline. The CDR3 DNA reads as TGTGCCAGCAGTTATCCGAGAGGGCCAGAAGAGCAGTACTTC. Protein: CASSYPRGPEEQYF.

This rearrangement joins TRBV7-9 to TRBJ2-7; 7 bases line up with TRBD2. The trim removed 8 bases at V and 4 bases at J, leaving 14 bases unmatched. Germline CDR1 reads SEHNR; CDR2 reads FQNEAQ (reference sequence). The length of the CDR3 is 15 residues. The CDR3, as DNA: TGTGCCAGCGGCCCGGCCGGGACTATGTTTTACGAGCAGTACTTC. It yields the protein CASGPAGTMFYEQYF.

This clonotype was detected ten times or more. V and J are TRBV20-1 and TRBJ2-5; 9 nucleotides agree with TRBD2. The J segment lost 0 bases and the V segment lost 0 bases, leaving 5 bases of the junction unmatched. CDR3 length: 16 amino acids. CDR1 is DFQATT, CDR2 SNEGSKA, per germline (reference sequence). The chain's CDR3 is CSARDPSGAYQETQYF. Here the CDR3 DNA reads TGCAGTGCTAGAGACCCTAGCGGGGCGTACCAAGAGACCCAGTACTTC.

This clonotype has only a few counts. V and J are TRBV6-5 and TRBJ2-7, with 12 bases identical to TRBD1. The germline V gene has CDR1 MNHEY and CDR2 SVGAGI. J gave up 9 bases and V 5 bases, and 11 bases lay outside the gene matches. The CDR3 is made up of 15 amino acids. DNA of the CDR3: TGTGCCAGCAGTGGGGGGACAGGGGGCTTTCCTGCGCAGTACTTC. Translated: CASSGGTGGFPAQYF.

This chain links TRBV29-1 with TRBJ2-7; TRBD2 might be the D (5 bases). Germline V gene data show CDR1 as SQVTM and CDR2 as ANQGSEA. Trimming cost V 4 bases and J 5 bases, with 15 bases left between them. This CDR3 spans 13 amino acids. CDR3 region: CSVGGRGVNEQYF. DNA for the CDR3: TGCAGCGTTGGTGGACGGGGAGTCAACGAGCAGTACTTC.

V and J are TRBV3-1 and TRBJ1-2; D not certain. This CDR3 region has 14 residues. CDR1 is LGHDT, CDR2 YNNKEL, per germline (reference sequence). Trimming took off 1 base at V and 4 bases at J, with 10 bases between the two ends. The chain's CDR3 is CASSQARTLYGYTF. The CDR3 nucleotides read TGTGCCAGCAGCCAAGCAAGGACCCTCTATGGCTACACCTTC.

The chain uses TRBV20-1 and TRBJ2-3; no definite D call. Trimming shortened V by 0 bases and J by 6 bases, and 10 bases separated the two germline ends. Germline V gene data show CDR1 as DFQATT and CDR2 as SNEGSKA (reference sequence). CDR3 length: 13 amino acids. The chain's CDR3 is CSARDSAADTQYF. The CDR3 nucleotides read TGCAGTGCTAGAGATTCGGCAGCGGATACGCAGTATTTT.

This clonotype was counted a few times. The rearrangement uses TRBV29-1 and TRBJ1-1, with D uncertain. Germline CDR1 reads SQVTM; CDR2 reads ANQGSEA. V lost 6 bases and J lost 2, with 10 bases in between. The CDR3 is made up of 12 amino acids. The CDR3 reads CSVPSANTEAFF. The CDR3 region has the DNA TGCAGCGTCCCATCGGCCAACACTGAAGCTTTCTTT.

This clonotype was found a few times. The V call is TRBV21-1, the J call TRBJ1-2; no DNA check was done on the table's D call, TRBD1. TRBV21-1 is marked as a pseudogene. This CDR3 has 17 amino acids. The CDR3 DNA reads as TGTGCCAGCAGCAAAGTCGGGGCAGTTACTTTCCTCCATGGCTACACCTTC. Translating gives CASSKVGAVTFLHGYTF.